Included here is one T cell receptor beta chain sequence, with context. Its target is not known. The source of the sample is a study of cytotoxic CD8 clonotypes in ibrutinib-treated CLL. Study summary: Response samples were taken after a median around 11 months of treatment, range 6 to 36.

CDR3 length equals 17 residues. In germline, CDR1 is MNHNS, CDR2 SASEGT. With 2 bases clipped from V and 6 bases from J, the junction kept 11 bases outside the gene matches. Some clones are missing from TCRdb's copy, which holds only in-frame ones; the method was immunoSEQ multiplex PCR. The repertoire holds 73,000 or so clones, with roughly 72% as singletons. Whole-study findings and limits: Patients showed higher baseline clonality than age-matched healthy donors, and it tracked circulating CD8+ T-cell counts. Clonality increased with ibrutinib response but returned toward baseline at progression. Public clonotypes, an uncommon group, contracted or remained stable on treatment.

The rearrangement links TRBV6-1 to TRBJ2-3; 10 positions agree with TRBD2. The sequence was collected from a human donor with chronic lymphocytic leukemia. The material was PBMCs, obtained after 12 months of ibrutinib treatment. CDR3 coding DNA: TGTGCCAGCAGTGAACGTGGGAGCGGGGGGGCTTTGGATACGCAGTATTTT. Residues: CASSERGSGGALDTQYF.